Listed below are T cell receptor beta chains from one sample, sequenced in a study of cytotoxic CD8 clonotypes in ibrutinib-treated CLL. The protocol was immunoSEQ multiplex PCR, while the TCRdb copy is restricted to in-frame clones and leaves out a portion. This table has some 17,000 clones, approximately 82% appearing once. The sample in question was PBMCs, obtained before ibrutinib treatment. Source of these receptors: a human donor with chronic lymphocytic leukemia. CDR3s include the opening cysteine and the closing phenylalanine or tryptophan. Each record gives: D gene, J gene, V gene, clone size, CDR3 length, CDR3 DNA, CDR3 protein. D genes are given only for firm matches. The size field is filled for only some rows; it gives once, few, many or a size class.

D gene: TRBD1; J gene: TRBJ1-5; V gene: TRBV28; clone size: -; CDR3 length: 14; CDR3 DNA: TGTGCCAGCAGCACCACAGGGGACAATCAGCCCCAGCATTTT; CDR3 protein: CASSTTGDNQPQHF
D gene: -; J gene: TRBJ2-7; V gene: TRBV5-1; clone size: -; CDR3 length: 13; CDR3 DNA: TGCGCCAGCAGCTTCACTACCTCCTACGAGCAGTACTTC; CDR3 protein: CASSFTTSYEQYF
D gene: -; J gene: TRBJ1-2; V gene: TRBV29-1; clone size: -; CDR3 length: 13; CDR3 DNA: TGCAGCGTCGTAGGGGAGCAGGTCGATGGCTACACCTTC; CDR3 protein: CSVVGEQVDGYTF
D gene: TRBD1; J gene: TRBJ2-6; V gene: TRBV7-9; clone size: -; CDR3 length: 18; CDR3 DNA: TGTGCCAGCAGCATCTGGACAGGGGGCCCCTCTGGGGCCAACGTCCTGACTTTC; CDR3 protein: CASSIWTGGPSGANVLTF
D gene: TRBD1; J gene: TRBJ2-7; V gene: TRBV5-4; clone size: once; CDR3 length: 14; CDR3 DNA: TGTGCCAGCAGCCCTGGACAGGGTGCCTACGAGCAGTACTTC; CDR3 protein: CASSPGQGAYEQYF
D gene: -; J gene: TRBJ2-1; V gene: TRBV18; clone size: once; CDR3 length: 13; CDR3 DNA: TGTGCCAGCTCACAATCCAGGTTGAATGAGCAGTTCTTC; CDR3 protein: CASSQSRLNEQFF
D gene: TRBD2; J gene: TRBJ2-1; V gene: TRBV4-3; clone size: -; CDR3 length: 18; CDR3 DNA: TGCGCCAGCAGCCAAGAATCGCTAGCGGGAGTCCCGTCCGATGAGCAGTTCTTC; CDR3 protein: CASSQESLAGVPSDEQFF
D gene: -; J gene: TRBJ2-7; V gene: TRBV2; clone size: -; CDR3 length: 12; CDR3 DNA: TGTGCCAGCAGTGTTTCTTACTACGAGCAGTACTTC; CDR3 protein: CASSVSYYEQYF
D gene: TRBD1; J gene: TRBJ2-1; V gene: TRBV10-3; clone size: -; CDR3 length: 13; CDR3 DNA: TGTGCCATCGGGACAGGGTCTGTAAATGAGCAGTTCTTC; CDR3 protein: CAIGTGSVNEQFF
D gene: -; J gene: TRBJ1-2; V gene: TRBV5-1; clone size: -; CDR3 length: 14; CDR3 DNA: TGCGCCAGCAGCTTGGATCCGAATTTCTATGGCTACACCTTC; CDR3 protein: CASSLDPNFYGYTF
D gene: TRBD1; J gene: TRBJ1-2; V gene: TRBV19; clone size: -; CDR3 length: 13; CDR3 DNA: TGTGCCAGTAGCACCGGGACAGGGGGCGGCTACACCTTC; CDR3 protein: CASSTGTGGGYTF
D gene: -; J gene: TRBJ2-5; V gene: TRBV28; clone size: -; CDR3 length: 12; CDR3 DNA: TGTGCCAGCAGTTTAGGGTGGAAGACCCAGTACTTC; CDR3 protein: CASSLGWKTQYF
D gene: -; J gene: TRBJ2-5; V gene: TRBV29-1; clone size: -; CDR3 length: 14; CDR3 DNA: TGCAGCGCCTGGAGGGGGGGGATCCAAGAGACCCAGTACTTC; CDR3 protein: CSAWRGGIQETQYF
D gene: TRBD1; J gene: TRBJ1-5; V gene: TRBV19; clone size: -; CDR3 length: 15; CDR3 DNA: TGTGCCAGCCTTGCCATGGGACAGACCTTGGGACCCCAGCATTTT; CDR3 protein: CASLAMGQTLGPQHF
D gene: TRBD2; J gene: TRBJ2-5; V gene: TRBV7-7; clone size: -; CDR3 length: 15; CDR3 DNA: TGTGCTAGCAGCTCGGATCCTAGCGGGCAAGAGACCCAGTACTTC; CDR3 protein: CASSSDPSGQETQYF
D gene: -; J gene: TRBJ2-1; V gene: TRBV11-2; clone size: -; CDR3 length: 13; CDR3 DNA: TGTGCCAGCAGCTTATATGTGGGGAATGAGCAGTTCTTC; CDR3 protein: CASSLYVGNEQFF
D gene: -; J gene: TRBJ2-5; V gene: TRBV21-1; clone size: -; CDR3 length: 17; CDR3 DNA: TGTGCCAGCAGCAAAGCAACCCCCCAACCCCCGGGAGAGACCCAGTACTTC; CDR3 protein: CASSKATPQPPGETQYF
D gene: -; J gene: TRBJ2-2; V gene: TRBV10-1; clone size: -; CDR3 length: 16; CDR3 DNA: TGCGCCAGCAGTGAGAAGCGGGCAACGAACACCGGGGAGCTGTTTTTT; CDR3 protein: CASSEKRATNTGELFF
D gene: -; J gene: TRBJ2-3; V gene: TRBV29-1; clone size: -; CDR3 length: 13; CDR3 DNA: TGCAGCGTTGAGTTGGCAGCCACAGATACGCAGTATTTT; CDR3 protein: CSVELAATDTQYF
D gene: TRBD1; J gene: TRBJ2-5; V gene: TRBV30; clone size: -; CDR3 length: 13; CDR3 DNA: TGTGCCTGGAGCGGGACAGTTCAAGAGACCCAGTACTTC; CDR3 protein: CAWSGTVQETQYF
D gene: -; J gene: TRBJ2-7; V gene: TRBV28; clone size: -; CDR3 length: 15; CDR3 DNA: TGTGCCAGCAGCCGCCCCGGACCCGGGGGCTACGAGCAGTACTTC; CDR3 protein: CASSRPGPGGYEQYF
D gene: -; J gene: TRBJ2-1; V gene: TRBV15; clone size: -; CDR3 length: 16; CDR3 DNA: TGTGCCACCAGCAGAGGTACGAGTAGGGGATACAATGAGCAGTTCTTC; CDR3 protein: CATSRGTSRGYNEQFF
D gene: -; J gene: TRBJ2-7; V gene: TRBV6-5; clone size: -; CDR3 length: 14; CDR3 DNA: TGTGCCAGCAGTTACTCGTACGGGGTCTACGAGCAGTACTTC; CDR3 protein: CASSYSYGVYEQYF
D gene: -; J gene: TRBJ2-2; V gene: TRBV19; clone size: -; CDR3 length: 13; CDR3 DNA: TGTGCCAGTAGTAAGTCGGACACCGGGGAGCTGTTTTTT; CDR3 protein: CASSKSDTGELFF
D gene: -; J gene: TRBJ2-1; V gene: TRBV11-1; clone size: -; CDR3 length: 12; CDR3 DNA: TGTGCCAGCAGCCTTTATAGCGATGAGCAGTTCTTC; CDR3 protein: CASSLYSDEQFF
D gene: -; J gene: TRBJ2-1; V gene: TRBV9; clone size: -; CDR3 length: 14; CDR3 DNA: TGTGCCAGCTCTCCCATGACAGCCTACAATGAGCAGTTCTTC; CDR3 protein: CASSPMTAYNEQFF
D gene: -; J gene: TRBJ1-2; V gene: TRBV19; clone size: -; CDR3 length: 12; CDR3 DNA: TGTGCCAGTAGCACCTCGTCTAATGGCTACACCTTC; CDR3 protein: CASSTSSNGYTF
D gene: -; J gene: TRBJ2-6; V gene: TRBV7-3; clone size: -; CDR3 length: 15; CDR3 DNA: TGTGCCAGCAGCTTAATGGGCTTTGGGGCCAACGTCCTGACTTTC; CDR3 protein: CASSLMGFGANVLTF
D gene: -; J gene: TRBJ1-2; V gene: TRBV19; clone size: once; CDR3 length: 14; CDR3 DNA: TGTGCCAGTAGTTCCGATTTCCTAAGTTATGGCTACACCTTC; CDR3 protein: CASSSDFLSYGYTF
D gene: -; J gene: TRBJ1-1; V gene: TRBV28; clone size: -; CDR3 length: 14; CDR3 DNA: TGTGCCAGCAGTTTATGGGGCGGGAACACTGAAGCTTTCTTT; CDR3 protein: CASSLWGGNTEAFF
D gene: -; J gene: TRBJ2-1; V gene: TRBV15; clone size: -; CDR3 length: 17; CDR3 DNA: TGTGCCACCAGCAGAGGGGGTCGGTCGGGAGTCTACAATGAGCAGTTCTTC; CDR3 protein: CATSRGGRSGVYNEQFF
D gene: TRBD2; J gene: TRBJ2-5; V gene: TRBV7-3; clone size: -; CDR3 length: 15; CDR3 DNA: TGTGCCAGCAGCTTAGACGGGAGGGTGTCGGAGACCCAGTACTTC; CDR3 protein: CASSLDGRVSETQYF
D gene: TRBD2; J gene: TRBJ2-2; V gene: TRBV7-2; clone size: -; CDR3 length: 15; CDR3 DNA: TGTGCCAGCAGCTCACTAGCGTCGAACACCGGGGAGCTGTTTTTT; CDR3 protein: CASSSLASNTGELFF
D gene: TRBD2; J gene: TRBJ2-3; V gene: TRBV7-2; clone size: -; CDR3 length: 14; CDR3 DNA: TGTGCCGGGAGTGGGGACTATAGCACAGATACGCAGTATTTT; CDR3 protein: CAGSGDYSTDTQYF